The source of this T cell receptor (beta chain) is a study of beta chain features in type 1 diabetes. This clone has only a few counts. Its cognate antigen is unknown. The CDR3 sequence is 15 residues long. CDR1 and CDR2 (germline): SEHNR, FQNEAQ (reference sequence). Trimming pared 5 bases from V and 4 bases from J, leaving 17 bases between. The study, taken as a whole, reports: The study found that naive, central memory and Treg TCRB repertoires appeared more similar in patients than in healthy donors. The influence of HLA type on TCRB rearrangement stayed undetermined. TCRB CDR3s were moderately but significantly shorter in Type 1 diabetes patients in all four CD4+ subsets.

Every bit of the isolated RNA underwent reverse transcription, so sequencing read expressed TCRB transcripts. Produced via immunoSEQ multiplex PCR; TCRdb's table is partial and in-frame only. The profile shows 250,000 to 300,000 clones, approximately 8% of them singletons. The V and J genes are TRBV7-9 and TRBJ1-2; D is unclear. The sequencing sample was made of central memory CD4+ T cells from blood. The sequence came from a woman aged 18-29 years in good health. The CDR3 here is CASSATHLKGYGYTF. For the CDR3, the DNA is TGTGCCAGCAGCGCCACCCATCTCAAGGGCTATGGCTACACCTTC.